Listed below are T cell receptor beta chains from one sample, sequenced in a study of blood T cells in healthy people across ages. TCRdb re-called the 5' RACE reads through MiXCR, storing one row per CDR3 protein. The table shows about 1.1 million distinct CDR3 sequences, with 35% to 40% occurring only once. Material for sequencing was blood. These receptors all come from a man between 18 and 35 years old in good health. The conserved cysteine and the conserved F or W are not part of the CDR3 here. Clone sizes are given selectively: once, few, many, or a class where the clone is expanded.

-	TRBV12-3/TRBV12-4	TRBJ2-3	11	ASSFQGADMQY
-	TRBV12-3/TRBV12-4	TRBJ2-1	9	ASQGSYEQF
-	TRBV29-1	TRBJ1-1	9	SVFDYGEAF
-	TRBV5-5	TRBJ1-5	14	ASSPGTGMGNQPQH
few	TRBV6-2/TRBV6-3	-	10	ASSYSKRTQY
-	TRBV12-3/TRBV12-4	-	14	ASSLLGSGLYNEQY
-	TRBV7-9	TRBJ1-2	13	ASSLGGSPGYGYT
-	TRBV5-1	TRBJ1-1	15	ASSFTGAGHLNTEAF
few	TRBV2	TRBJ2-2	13	ASSEKGPITGELF
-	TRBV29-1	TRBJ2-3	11	SVSRRFADTQY
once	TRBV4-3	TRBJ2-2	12	ASSQDVDLGELF
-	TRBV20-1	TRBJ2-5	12	SATGAAPQETQY
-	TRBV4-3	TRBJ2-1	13	ASSQVSSGYNEQF
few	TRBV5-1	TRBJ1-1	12	ASSLASLGTEAF
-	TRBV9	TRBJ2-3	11	AISAGTRYTQY
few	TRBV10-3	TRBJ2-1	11	AISVVDSHEQF
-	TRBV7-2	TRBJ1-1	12	ASSVVGGESIPF
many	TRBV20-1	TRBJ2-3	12	SASPGTSMDTQY
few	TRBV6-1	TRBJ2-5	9	ASYRDETQY
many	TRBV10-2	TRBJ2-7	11	ASSESRNYEQY
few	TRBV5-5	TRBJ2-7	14	ASSLYGTESSYEQY
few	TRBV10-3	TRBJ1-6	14	AISSSGTGDNSPPH
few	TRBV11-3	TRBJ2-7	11	ASSLVSAGEQY
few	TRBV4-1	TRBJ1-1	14	ASSQGMGQGGSEAF
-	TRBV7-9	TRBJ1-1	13	ASSSILGAVAEAF
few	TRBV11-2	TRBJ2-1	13	ASSSSPGQYNEQF
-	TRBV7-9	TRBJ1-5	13	ASSRKDGSNQPQH
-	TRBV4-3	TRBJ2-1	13	ASSPYLAGNNEQF
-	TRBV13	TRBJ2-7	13	ASSSPRQEPYEQY
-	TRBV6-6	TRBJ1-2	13	ASSSSSMSDYGYT
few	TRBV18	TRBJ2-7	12	ASSPGTHSNEQY
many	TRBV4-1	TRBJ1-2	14	ASSQVSRGTNYGYT
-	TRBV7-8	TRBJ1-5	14	ASSLEASNGHQPQH
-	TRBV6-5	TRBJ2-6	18	ASSYSRLGGQVSGANVLT
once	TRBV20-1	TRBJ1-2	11	SASGTPSYGYT
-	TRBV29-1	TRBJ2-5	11	GDLIPGSETQY
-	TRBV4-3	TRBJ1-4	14	AGSQDIGGTNEKLF
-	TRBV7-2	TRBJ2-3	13	ASSPPGGGGHTQY
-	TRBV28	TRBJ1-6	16	ASSAGQGGSSYNSPLH
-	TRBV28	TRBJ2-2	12	ASSAGYGTGELF
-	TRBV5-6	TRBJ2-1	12	ASSLVRTYNEQF